This T cell receptor beta chain derives from a study of cytomegalovirus exposure and HLA in healthy donors. Study observations and caveats: In vitro testing confirmed a few CMV-associated chains as specific for CMV antigens. In a later analysis, first-cohort TCR clusters were found to tend to co-occur in the roughly 120 validation repertoires.

Assay: immunoSEQ multiplex PCR; the TCRdb copy retains only in-frame clones and omits some. Altogether 100,000 to 150,000 clones are present, around 86% being singletons, with the ten largest covering roughly 5.3%. About this clone: Its specificity is not known.

This CDR3 has 13 residues. Germline-derived CDR1 and CDR2 are SGHAT and FQNNGV. Between the trimmed V and J ends, which lost 1 base and 5 bases, there was a span of 6 bases. The gene calls are TRBV11-2 and TRBJ1-5; D is unresolved. The TCR originated in a man younger than 35 in good health and CMV-seronegative. Sequencing was performed on PBMCs. The DNA of the CDR3 is TGTGCCAGCAGCTTAGGTCAGGATCAGCCCCAGCATTTT. It is translated as CASSLGQDQPQHF.